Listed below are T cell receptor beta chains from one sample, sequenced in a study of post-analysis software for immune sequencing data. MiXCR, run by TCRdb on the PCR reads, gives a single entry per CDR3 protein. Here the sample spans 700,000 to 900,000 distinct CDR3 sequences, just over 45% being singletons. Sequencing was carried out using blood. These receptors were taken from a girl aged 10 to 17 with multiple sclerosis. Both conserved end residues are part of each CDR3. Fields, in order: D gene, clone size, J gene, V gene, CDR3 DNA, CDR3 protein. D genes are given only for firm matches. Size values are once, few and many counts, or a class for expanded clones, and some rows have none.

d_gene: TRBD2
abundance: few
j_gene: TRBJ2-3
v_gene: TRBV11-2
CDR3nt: TGTGCCAGCAGCTTGATAAAGACTAGCGGGAGTTTAACCAAAGTGCCAGATACGCAGTATTTT
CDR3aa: CASSLIKTSGSLTKVPDTQYF

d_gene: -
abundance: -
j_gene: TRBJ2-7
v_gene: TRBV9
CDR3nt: TGTGCCAGCAGCGTACAGTCCTCCTGCGAGCAGTACTTC
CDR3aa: CASSVQSSCEQYF

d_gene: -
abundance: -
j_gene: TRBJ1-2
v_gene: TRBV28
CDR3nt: TGTGCCAGCAGTTTATACTTCGAGGAGTTAAGGGACTATGGCTACACCTTC
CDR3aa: CASSLYFEELRDYGYTF

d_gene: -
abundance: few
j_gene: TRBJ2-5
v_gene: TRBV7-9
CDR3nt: TGTGCCAGCGACATAGGGACGAGGGAGTGGGGTGAGACCCAGTACTTC
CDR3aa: CASDIGTREWGETQYF

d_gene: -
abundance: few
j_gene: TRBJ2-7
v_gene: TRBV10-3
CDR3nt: TGTGCCATCAGTGCCGGGGTTATCGGGGCTAACTCCTACGAGCAGTACTTC
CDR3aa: CAISAGVIGANSYEQYF

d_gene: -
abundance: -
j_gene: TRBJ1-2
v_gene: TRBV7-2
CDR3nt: TGTGCCAGCAGCTTAGAGGGCAGGCCCAGGGGCTACACCTTC
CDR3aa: CASSLEGRPRGYTF

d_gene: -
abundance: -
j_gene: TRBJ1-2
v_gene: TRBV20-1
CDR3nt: TGCAGTGCCCGCGGATTAGATGGCTACACCTTC
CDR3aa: CSARGLDGYTF

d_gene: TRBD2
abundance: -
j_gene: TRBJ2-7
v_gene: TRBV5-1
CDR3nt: TGCGCCAGCAGCTTTAATCTAGCGGAGACTTACGAGCAGTACTTC
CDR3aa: CASSFNLAETYEQYF

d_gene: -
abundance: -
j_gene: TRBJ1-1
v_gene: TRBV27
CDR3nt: TGTGCCAGCAGTTTAGTGGGGATATCTGAAGCTTTCTTT
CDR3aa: CASSLVGISEAFF

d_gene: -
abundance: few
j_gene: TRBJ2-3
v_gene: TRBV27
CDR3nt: TGTGCCAGCAGTCCCCGACTAGTAACGACAGATACGCAGTATTTT
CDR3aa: CASSPRLVTTDTQYF

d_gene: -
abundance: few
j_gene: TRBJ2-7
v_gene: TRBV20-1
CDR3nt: TGCAGTGCTAGTCAGGCGGTATCGACCGAGCAGTACTTC
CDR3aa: CSASQAVSTEQYF

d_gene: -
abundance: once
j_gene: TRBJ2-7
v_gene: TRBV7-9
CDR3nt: TGTGCCAGCAGCTTAGACGACTTTTCCTACGAGCAGTACTTC
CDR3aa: CASSLDDFSYEQYF

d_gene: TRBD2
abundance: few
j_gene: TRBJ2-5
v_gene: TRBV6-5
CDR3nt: TGTGCCAGCGCGCTAGCGGGCGGAGAGACCCAGTACTTC
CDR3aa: CASALAGGETQYF

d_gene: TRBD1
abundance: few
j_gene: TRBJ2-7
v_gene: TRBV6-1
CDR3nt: TGTGCCACCCGGACAGGCAACCCCTACGAGCAGTACTTC
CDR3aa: CATRTGNPYEQYF

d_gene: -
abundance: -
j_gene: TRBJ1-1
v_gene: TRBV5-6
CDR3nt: TGTGCCAGCAGCTTGGCCAGTGGTATGAACACTGAAGCTTTCTTT
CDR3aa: CASSLASGMNTEAFF

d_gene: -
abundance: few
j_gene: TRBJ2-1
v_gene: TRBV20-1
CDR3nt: TGCAGTGCTCCTAGCGCCCTTGCCGACAATGAGCAGTTCTTC
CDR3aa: CSAPSALADNEQFF

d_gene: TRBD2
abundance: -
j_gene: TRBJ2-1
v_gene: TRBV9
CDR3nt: TGTGCCAGCAGCGTAGATGGCGGGAGGGCCCTAATCGAGCAGTTCTTC
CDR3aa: CASSVDGGRALIEQFF

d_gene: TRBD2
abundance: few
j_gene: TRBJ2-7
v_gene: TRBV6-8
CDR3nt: TGTGCCAGGAGTAGCGGGAGCCTCGAGCAGTACTTC
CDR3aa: CARSSGSLEQYF

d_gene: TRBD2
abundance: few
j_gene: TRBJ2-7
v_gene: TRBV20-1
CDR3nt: TGCAGTGCTCGACTAGCGGGGTCATTGGTGTCCTACGAGCAGTACTTC
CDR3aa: CSARLAGSLVSYEQYF

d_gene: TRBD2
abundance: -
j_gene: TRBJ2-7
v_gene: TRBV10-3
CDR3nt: TGTGCCATCAGACGGACTAGCGGGAGGGATTATGGTAGTTTCGACGAGCAGTACTTC
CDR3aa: CAIRRTSGRDYGSFDEQYF

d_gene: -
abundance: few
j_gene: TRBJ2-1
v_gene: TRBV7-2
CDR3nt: TGTGCCAGCAGCTTAGCCCCTCGGGGACCTCCTTACAATGAGCAGTTCTTC
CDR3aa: CASSLAPRGPPYNEQFF

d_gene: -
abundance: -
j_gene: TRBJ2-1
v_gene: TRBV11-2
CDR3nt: TGTGCCAGCAGCTTAGGGCCCGGGAACACGGGCGCCTACAATGAGCAGTTCTTC
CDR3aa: CASSLGPGNTGAYNEQFF

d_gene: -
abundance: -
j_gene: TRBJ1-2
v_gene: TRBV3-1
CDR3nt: TGTGCCAGCAGCCAAGATGACGGAACTAACTATGGCTACACCTTC
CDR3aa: CASSQDDGTNYGYTF

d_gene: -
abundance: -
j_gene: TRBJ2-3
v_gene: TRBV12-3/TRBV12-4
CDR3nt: TGTGCCAGCAGTCCCCAGGCCGGCGGGATTCTCACAGATACGCAGTATTTT
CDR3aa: CASSPQAGGILTDTQYF

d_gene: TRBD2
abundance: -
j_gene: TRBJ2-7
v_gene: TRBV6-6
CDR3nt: TGTGCCAGCAGTTACCCCGGGACTAGCGGGAGCGTGTACGAGCAGTACTTC
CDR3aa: CASSYPGTSGSVYEQYF

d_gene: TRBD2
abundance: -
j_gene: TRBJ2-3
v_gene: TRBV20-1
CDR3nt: TGCAGTGCTGGGGGTAGCGGGAGGAGAGATACGCAGTATTTT
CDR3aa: CSAGGSGRRDTQYF

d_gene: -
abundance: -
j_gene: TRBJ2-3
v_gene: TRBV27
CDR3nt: TGTGCCAGCAGTTCCCTTTTCGGGACACCTTTGGGAACAGATACGCAGTATTTT
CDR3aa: CASSSLFGTPLGTDTQYF

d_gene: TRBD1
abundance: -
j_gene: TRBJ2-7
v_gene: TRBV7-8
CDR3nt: TGTGCCAGCAGCGTAAAACAGGGGGGTGCGGTGAGCGAGCAGTACTTC
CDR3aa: CASSVKQGGAVSEQYF

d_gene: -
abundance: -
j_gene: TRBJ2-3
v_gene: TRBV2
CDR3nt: TGTGCCAGCAGTGATATGCCCTCGGATACGCAGTATTTT
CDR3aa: CASSDMPSDTQYF

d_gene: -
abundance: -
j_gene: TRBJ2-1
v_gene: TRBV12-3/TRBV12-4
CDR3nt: TGTGCCAGCAGCTTCGTTCCGGCGAGCTCCTACAATGAGCAGTTCTTC
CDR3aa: CASSFVPASSYNEQFF

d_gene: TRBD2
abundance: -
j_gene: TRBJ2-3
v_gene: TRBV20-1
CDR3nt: TGCAGTGCTAGCTTTAGCGGGACGAGCGCAGATACGCAGTATTTT
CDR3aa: CSASFSGTSADTQYF

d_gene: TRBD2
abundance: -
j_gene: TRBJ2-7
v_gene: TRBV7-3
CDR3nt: TGTGCCAGCAGCCTCCTGAGCTTCACGGGTCGGGAGGGCCGCCTCTACGAGCAGTACTTC
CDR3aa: CASSLLSFTGREGRLYEQYF

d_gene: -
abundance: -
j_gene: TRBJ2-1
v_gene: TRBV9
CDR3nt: TGTGCCAGCTCTCGAGATTCCAGGGTGTACGATGAGCAGTTCTTC
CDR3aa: CASSRDSRVYDEQFF

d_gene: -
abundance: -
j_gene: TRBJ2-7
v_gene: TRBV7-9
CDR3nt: TGTGCCAGCAGCCCGATCTACGAGCAGTACTTC
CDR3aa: CASSPIYEQYF

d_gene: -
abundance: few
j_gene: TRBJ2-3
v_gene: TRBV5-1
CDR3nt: TGCGCCAGCAGCCTGTTTGGCGGACGCCGCACAGATACGCAGTATTTT
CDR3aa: CASSLFGGRRTDTQYF

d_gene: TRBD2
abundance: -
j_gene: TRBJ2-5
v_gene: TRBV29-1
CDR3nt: TGCAGCGTTGAAGGGCTGGGTCTAGCGGGAGGGGCACAAGAGACCCAGTACTTC
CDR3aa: CSVEGLGLAGGAQETQYF

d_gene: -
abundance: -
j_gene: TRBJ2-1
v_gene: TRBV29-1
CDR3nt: TGCAGCGTTGAAGGCCTCCCACGGGCACGCTCCTACAATGAGCAGTTCTTC
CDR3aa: CSVEGLPRARSYNEQFF

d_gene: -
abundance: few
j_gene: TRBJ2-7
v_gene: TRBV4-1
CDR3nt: TGCGCCAGCAGCCAAGATCCCTTCTCCTACGAGCAGTACTTC
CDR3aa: CASSQDPFSYEQYF

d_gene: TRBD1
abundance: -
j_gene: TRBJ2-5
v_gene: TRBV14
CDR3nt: TGTGCCAGCAGCCGAAACAGGGGACAAGAGACCCAGTACTTC
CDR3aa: CASSRNRGQETQYF

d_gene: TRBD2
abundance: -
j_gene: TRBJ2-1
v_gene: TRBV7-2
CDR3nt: TGTGCCAGCAGCTTAGTGGGTAGCGGGGAGCAGTTCTTC
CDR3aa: CASSLVGSGEQFF

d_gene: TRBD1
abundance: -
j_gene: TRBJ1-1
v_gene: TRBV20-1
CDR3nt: TGCAGTGCTATGACAGGGCTCACTGAAGCTTTCTTT
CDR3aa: CSAMTGLTEAFF

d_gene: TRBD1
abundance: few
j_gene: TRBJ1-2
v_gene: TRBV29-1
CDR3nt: TGCAGCGCCACAGGGACAGGGGAAAGTGCTAACTATGGCTACACCTTC
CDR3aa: CSATGTGESANYGYTF

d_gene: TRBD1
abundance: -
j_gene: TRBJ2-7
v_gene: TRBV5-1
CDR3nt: TGCGCCAGCAGCTGGGGACAGGGCCTCCTCCTCGAGCAGTACTTC
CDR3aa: CASSWGQGLLLEQYF

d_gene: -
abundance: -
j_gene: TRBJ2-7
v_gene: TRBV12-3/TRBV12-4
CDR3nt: TGTGCCAGCAGTTGGCTAAACAGCTACGAGCAGTACTTC
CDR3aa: CASSWLNSYEQYF

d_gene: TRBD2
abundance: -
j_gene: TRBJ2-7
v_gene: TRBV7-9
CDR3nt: TGTGCCAGCAGGAAGGATAGCGGGAGCTTCTTAACCTACGAGCAGTACTTC
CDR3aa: CASRKDSGSFLTYEQYF

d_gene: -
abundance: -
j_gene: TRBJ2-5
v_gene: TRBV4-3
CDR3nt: TGCGCCAGCAGCCAAGATGCGTGGGAAGAGACCCAGTACTTC
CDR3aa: CASSQDAWEETQYF

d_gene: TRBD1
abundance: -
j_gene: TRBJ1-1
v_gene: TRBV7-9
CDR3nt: TGTGCCAGCAGCTCCGGGACAGGGGTTATCGAAGCTTTCTTT
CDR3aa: CASSSGTGVIEAFF

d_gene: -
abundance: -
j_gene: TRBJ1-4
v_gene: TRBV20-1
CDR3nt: TGCAGTGCTAGGCCTACGGGGGGGGCGACGGAACTGTTTTTT
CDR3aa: CSARPTGGATELFF

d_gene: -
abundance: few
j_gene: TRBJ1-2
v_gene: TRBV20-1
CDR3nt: TGCAGTGCTAGAGATCTTGATGACCCGGGCTATGGCTACACCTTC
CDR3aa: CSARDLDDPGYGYTF

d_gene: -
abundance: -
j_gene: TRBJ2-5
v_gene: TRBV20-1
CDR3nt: TGCAGTGCTATCGAGGAAGGGGACAAAAAGTACTTC
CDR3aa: CSAIEEGDKKYF

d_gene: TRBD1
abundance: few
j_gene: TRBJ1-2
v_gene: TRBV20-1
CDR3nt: TGCAGTGCTGAGGACAGGGGGCTGTTCGGCTACACCTTC
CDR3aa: CSAEDRGLFGYTF

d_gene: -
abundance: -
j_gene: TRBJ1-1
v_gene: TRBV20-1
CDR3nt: TGCAGTGCTAGAGAGGGGGTGAGGGGAGGCACTGAAGCTTTCTTT
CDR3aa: CSAREGVRGGTEAFF

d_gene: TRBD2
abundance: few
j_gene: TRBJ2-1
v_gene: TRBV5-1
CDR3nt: TGCGCCAGCAGTCCCGCGGGACTAGCGGGAGAGCATGAGCAGTTCTTC
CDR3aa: CASSPAGLAGEHEQFF

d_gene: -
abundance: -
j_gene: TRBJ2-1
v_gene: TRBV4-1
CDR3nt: TGCGCCAGCAGCCAAGAGGGTGGGGGACTGCCCAATGAGCAGTTCTTC
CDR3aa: CASSQEGGGLPNEQFF

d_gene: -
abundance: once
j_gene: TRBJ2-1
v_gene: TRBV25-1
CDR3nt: TGTGCCAGCAGCTCCGCCTGGGCAGGAGGGCGCAATGAGCAGTTCTTC
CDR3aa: CASSSAWAGGRNEQFF

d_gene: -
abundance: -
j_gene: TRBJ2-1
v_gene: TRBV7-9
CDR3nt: TGTGCCAGCTTGGGGGGAGGGGGGTCCAATGAGCAGTTCTTC
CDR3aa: CASLGGGGSNEQFF

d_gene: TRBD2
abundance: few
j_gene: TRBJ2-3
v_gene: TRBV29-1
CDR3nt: TGCAGCGTTGAGGGACTAGCAGATACGCAGTATTTT
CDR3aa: CSVEGLADTQYF